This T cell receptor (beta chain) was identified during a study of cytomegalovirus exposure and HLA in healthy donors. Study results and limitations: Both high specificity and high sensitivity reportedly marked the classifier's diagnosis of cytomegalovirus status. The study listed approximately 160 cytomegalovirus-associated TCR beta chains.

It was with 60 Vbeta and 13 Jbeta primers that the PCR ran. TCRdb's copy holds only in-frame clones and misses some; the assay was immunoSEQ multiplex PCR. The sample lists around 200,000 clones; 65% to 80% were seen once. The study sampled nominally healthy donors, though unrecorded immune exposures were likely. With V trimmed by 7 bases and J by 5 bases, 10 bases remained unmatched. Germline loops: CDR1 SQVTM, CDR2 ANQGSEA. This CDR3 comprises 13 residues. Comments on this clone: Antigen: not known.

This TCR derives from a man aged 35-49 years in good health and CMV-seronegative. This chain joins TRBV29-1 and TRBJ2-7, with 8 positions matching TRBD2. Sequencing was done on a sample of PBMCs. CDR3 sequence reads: CSALGRTSNEQYF. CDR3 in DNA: TGCAGCGCCCTAGGACGGACTAGCAACGAGCAGTACTTC.